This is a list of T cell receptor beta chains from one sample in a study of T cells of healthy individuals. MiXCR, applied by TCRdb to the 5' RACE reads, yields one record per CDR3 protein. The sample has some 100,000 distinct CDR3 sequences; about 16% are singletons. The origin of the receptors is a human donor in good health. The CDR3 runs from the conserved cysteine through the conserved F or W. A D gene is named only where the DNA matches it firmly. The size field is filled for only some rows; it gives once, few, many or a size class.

CDR3nt: TGCAGTGCTAGAGGGGGAGGGGCCAACGAGCAGTACTTC
CDR3aa: CSARGGGANEQYF
d_gene: TRBD2
v_gene: TRBV20-1
abundance: many
j_gene: TRBJ2-7

CDR3nt: TGTGCCAGCAGCCAAGATCTCCCCAGGCCAGAGGGCGAGCAGTACTTC
CDR3aa: CASSQDLPRPEGEQYF
d_gene: NA
v_gene: TRBV4-2
abundance: NA
j_gene: TRBJ2-7

CDR3nt: TGTGCCAGCAGTTTAGGGACAGGGGCTGGAGATACGCAGTATTTT
CDR3aa: CASSLGTGAGDTQYF
d_gene: TRBD1
v_gene: TRBV28
abundance: NA
j_gene: TRBJ2-3

CDR3nt: TGTGCCAGCAGCTTGGGTCCGTACTCACCCCTCCACTTT
CDR3aa: CASSLGPYSPLHF
d_gene: NA
v_gene: TRBV7-2
abundance: many
j_gene: TRBJ1-6

CDR3nt: TGCGCCAGCAGCTTCGGACTAGCGGGGGACTCCTACGAGCAGTACTTC
CDR3aa: CASSFGLAGDSYEQYF
d_gene: TRBD2
v_gene: TRBV5-1
abundance: many
j_gene: TRBJ2-7

CDR3nt: TGCAGTGCTAGAAGCCGCGCAATTGAAGCTTTCTTT
CDR3aa: CSARSRAIEAFF
d_gene: NA
v_gene: TRBV20-1
abundance: few
j_gene: TRBJ1-1

CDR3nt: TGTGCCAGTAGTTGGGACAGATCGACGCCCCAGCATTTT
CDR3aa: CASSWDRSTPQHF
d_gene: TRBD1
v_gene: TRBV19
abundance: NA
j_gene: TRBJ1-5

CDR3nt: TGCAGTGCAAGGGACATCTATGGCTACACCTTC
CDR3aa: CSARDIYGYTF
d_gene: NA
v_gene: TRBV20-1
abundance: many
j_gene: TRBJ1-2

CDR3nt: TGTGCCAGCAGGGGTAGACAGTTGAACTACGAGCAGTACTTC
CDR3aa: CASRGRQLNYEQYF
d_gene: NA
v_gene: TRBV28
abundance: few
j_gene: TRBJ2-7

CDR3nt: TGTGCCAGCAGCAGCGGGGTCATTCAGTACTTC
CDR3aa: CASSSGVIQYF
d_gene: TRBD2
v_gene: TRBV6-5
abundance: NA
j_gene: TRBJ2-4

CDR3nt: TGTGCCAGCAGCCATAGCGGGACCTCGGGAGATACGCAGTATTTT
CDR3aa: CASSHSGTSGDTQYF
d_gene: TRBD2
v_gene: TRBV28
abundance: few
j_gene: TRBJ2-3

CDR3nt: TGTGCCAGCAGCTTAGACGGAGGGGAGGTCACGTCCCTCCACTTT
CDR3aa: CASSLDGGEVTSLHF
d_gene: NA
v_gene: TRBV11-2
abundance: NA
j_gene: TRBJ1-6

CDR3nt: TGCGCCAGCAGCTGGGGGGACTATTTTCAAGAGACCCAGTACTTC
CDR3aa: CASSWGDYFQETQYF
d_gene: TRBD2
v_gene: TRBV5-1
abundance: many
j_gene: TRBJ2-5

CDR3nt: TGTGCCAGCAGTTACGGACCCTATAGCAATCAGCCCCAGCATTTT
CDR3aa: CASSYGPYSNQPQHF
d_gene: NA
v_gene: TRBV6-2/TRBV6-3
abundance: NA
j_gene: TRBJ1-5

CDR3nt: TGTGCCAGCAGCACGGGACTAGGCGGCCCCTACGAGCAGTACTTC
CDR3aa: CASSTGLGGPYEQYF
d_gene: TRBD2
v_gene: TRBV7-2
abundance: NA
j_gene: TRBJ2-7

CDR3nt: TGCGCCAGCAGCATAGGACAAGCCGGGGAGCTGTTTTTT
CDR3aa: CASSIGQAGELFF
d_gene: NA
v_gene: TRBV5-1
abundance: few
j_gene: TRBJ2-2

CDR3nt: TGCGCCAGCAGCCAAGATGACAGTCGGCCTCGTTACAATGAGCAGTTCTTC
CDR3aa: CASSQDDSRPRYNEQFF
d_gene: NA
v_gene: TRBV4-3
abundance: NA
j_gene: TRBJ2-1

CDR3nt: TGTGCCAGCAGTGCAAACACCGTATCTTTGTCCCAGCATTTT
CDR3aa: CASSANTVSLSQHF
d_gene: NA
v_gene: TRBV6-2/TRBV6-3
abundance: many
j_gene: TRBJ1-5

CDR3nt: TGTGCCAGCAGTCTCTCTTGGGCAGGGAGCAATCAGCCCCAGCATTTT
CDR3aa: CASSLSWAGSNQPQHF
d_gene: NA
v_gene: TRBV6-5
abundance: NA
j_gene: TRBJ1-5

CDR3nt: TGTGCCAGCAACCTAAGGGCACTAGCGGGGGGGAGGGGAACCCAAGAGACCCAGTACTTC
CDR3aa: CASNLRALAGGRGTQETQYF
d_gene: TRBD2
v_gene: TRBV12-3/TRBV12-4
abundance: NA
j_gene: TRBJ2-5

CDR3nt: TGTGCCAGCTCACGGGGACAGGGTTTGAACACTGAAGCTTTCTTT
CDR3aa: CASSRGQGLNTEAFF
d_gene: TRBD1
v_gene: TRBV18
abundance: NA
j_gene: TRBJ1-1

CDR3nt: TGCAGTGTCTTACTAGCGGGGAACACAGATACGCAGTATTTT
CDR3aa: CSVLLAGNTDTQYF
d_gene: TRBD2
v_gene: TRBV20-1
abundance: few
j_gene: TRBJ2-3

CDR3nt: TGCAGTGCTAGGGGGACTAGCAGCCACAATGAGCAGTTCTTC
CDR3aa: CSARGTSSHNEQFF
d_gene: TRBD2
v_gene: TRBV20-1
abundance: once
j_gene: TRBJ2-1

CDR3nt: TGCGCCAGCAGCCACCCTGGGGGGGGAAACACCATATATTTT
CDR3aa: CASSHPGGGNTIYF
d_gene: NA
v_gene: TRBV4-1
abundance: NA
j_gene: TRBJ1-3

CDR3nt: TGTGCCAGCAGTTACTCGTTTACAGGGCCCTACGAGCAGTACTTC
CDR3aa: CASSYSFTGPYEQYF
d_gene: NA
v_gene: TRBV6-5
abundance: many
j_gene: TRBJ2-7

CDR3nt: TGTGCCAGCAGTTTAATACTACGGGGAGAGGGAGGCAGGGAGCAGTTCTTC
CDR3aa: CASSLILRGEGGREQFF
d_gene: NA
v_gene: TRBV28
abundance: many
j_gene: TRBJ2-1

CDR3nt: TGTGCCAGCAGGCTAGCGGGGGGTTCATACAATGAGCAGTTCTTC
CDR3aa: CASRLAGGSYNEQFF
d_gene: TRBD2
v_gene: TRBV6-5
abundance: few
j_gene: TRBJ2-1

CDR3nt: TGTGCCAGCAGTGCGGGACTAAACACCGGGGAGCTGTTTTTT
CDR3aa: CASSAGLNTGELFF
d_gene: TRBD2
v_gene: TRBV2
abundance: NA
j_gene: TRBJ2-2

CDR3nt: TGTGCCAGCAGCTTAGATCTAGCAGGCATTCAGTACTTC
CDR3aa: CASSLDLAGIQYF
d_gene: NA
v_gene: TRBV7-9
abundance: few
j_gene: TRBJ2-4

CDR3nt: TGTGCCAGCAGTTTAAGGCGGGGGACACCTGTGATATACGAGCAGTACTTC
CDR3aa: CASSLRRGTPVIYEQYF
d_gene: NA
v_gene: TRBV27
abundance: NA
j_gene: TRBJ2-7

CDR3nt: TGCAGCGGCCGGGGACTAGCGGTTTCTAGCACAGATACGCAGTATTTT
CDR3aa: CSGRGLAVSSTDTQYF
d_gene: TRBD2
v_gene: TRBV29-1
abundance: NA
j_gene: TRBJ2-3

CDR3nt: TGTGCCATACAGGCTATAGAAGGAGATACGCAGTATTTT
CDR3aa: CAIQAIEGDTQYF
d_gene: NA
v_gene: TRBV7-9
abundance: many
j_gene: TRBJ2-3

CDR3nt: TGTGCCAGCAGTTTCAGAGGGAACTATGGCTACACCTTC
CDR3aa: CASSFRGNYGYTF
d_gene: NA
v_gene: TRBV28
abundance: many
j_gene: TRBJ1-2

CDR3nt: TGTGCCTGGAGTCCCTTGAGCGGGGGGAACAATGAGCAGTTCTTC
CDR3aa: CAWSPLSGGNNEQFF
d_gene: TRBD2
v_gene: TRBV30
abundance: few
j_gene: TRBJ2-1

CDR3nt: TGTGCCCACGGGGCGGAACCCCAAGAGACCCAGTACTTC
CDR3aa: CAHGAEPQETQYF
d_gene: NA
v_gene: TRBV5-5
abundance: NA
j_gene: TRBJ2-5

CDR3nt: TGTGCCAGCAGTTTGGGCGGGACAGGGGCCGGGGAGCTGTTTTTT
CDR3aa: CASSLGGTGAGELFF
d_gene: TRBD1
v_gene: TRBV28
abundance: few
j_gene: TRBJ2-2